This T cell receptor (beta chain) was recovered during a study of beta chain features in type 1 diabetes (dated by TCRdb to the late 2010s). A note on the overall study: No differences in mean age, gender distribution, total cell number or subset yield were found between patients and healthy donors. A total of 107,917,701 sorted cells were examined across all samples, and the number of cells per subset was strongly correlated with RNA yield. In the study, recently diagnosed type 1 diabetes patients and matched healthy donors were compared on the TCRB repertoires of their sorted circulating CD4+ T cell subsets. Whereas all 30 or so donors provided naive and central memory subsets, regulatory and stem cell-like memory subsets were isolated from just 8 patients and about 8 healthy donors. The research as a whole found: At VDJ recombination sites, type 1 diabetes patients had fewer insertions and more deleted nucleotides, which implies abnormalities in thymic rearrangement. Because the HLA sub-analyses included only small numbers of individuals, any influence of HLA type on TCRB rearrangement was left unresolved. PCR might favor shorter templates, but patient and control samples were amplified and corrected together, so any skew would affect both groups equally. Sequencing cDNA rather than genomic DNA could over-represent highly expressing activated cells, although activation and CD3 levels did not differ between groups. Naive, central memory and regulatory TCRB repertoires appeared to be more similar among patients than among healthy donors. A moderate but significant shortening of TCRB CDR3 length was observed in type 1 diabetes patients in all four CD4+ subsets.

The CDR3 runs 14 residues from the cysteine to the phenylalanine. The CDR3 DNA has 42 bases and is translated from base 1. Deletion took 8 bases off V and 8 bases off J, with a span of 19 bases between the germline ends. CDR1 and CDR2 are read off the germline V gene as ENHRY and SYGVKD. From each donor, a single peripheral blood sample of 100 to 150 mL on average was drawn into heparinised tubes. A BD FACSAria II was used to sort naive, central memory, regulatory and stem cell-like memory CD4+ T cells with a panel that included CD45RO, CCR7, CD25, CD127, CD95 and CD27. A purity above 95% was achieved for all sorted populations. PBMCs were isolated immediately by Lymphoprep density gradient centrifugation and stained directly without culture. To minimize batch effects, samples were stained and sorted in pairs, one healthy donor with one patient per experiment. This clone came up a few times. Its antigen remains undetermined. No base quality information exists; no much larger clone differs at one position.

The entire amount of isolated RNA was reverse transcribed using the High Capacity cDNA Reverse Transcription Kit, so the sequenced TCRB transcripts were expressed ones. Deep immunoSEQ sequencing was performed on naive, central memory and regulatory T cell samples, with an average of roughly 3.3 million total reads per sample. Sorted cells were lysed in RLT buffer and RNA was extracted with DNase-treated RNeasy Micro or Mini kits, depending on cell number. Each cell subset was processed separately to prevent cross-contamination, with patient and healthy donor samples processed together. The immunoSEQ multiplex PCR was used to amplify TCRB sequences from cDNA, generating 87-bp fragments that spanned the CDR3 region. Sequencing of the amplicons was performed on the Illumina HiSeq platform. Per the source publication's procedure: Synthetic template baselines were used to correct PCR bias computationally, reads within Hamming distance 2 were collapsed together, and singletons that could not be merged were discarded. Reads were aligned against IMGT so that V, D and J genes, CDR3 length and insertions or deletions at six rearrangement sites could be assigned. Within each subset, clonotype counts were normalized to sorted cell number, and only after that were true diversity and Gini coefficients computed with the tcR R package. The overlap coefficient, calculated on TCRB nucleotide sequences, was used to measure repertoire sharing. As a proxy for the pre-selection repertoire, out-of-frame TCRB sequences from naive cells were analyzed. This is the immuneACCESS table as TCRdb keeps it, with only in-frame sequences that have V and J called. A part of the clones is gone; compared with another copy, unresolved V genes explain less than half, and the rest is unexplained. From that table come the V and J calls and clone size; the DNA was used to work out D and trimming. This sample is represented by some 410,000 clones; around 14% of them were singletons. In total, the top ten clones hold roughly 0.035% of the sample.

Material: naive CD4+ T cells from blood. Explained via the paper, the cell subset or site label denotes: true naive CD4+ T cells. The sequence joins TRBV10-3 to TRBJ2-1; TRBD1 is a possible D gene, resting on 6 matching bases. This clonotype was obtained from a man in his thirties or forties in good health. The CDR3 region reads CAISTGQSFDEQFF. The nucleotide sequence reads TGTGCCATCTCCACGGGACAAAGTTTCGATGAGCAGTTCTTC.